The clone carrying this T cell receptor (beta chain) was counted a single time. This sample is drawn from a study of blood T cell repertoires in COVID-19. The wider study: Acute and convalescent COVID-19 samples came from the United States, Italy and Spain. Sources were T cells, B-cell-depleted T cells, or PBMCs; the material itself was cDNA or gDNA.

The V end lost 4 bases, the J end lost 7 bases, and 26 bases lay between the germline ends. The CDR3 is made up of 18 amino acids. Germline V gene data show CDR1 as KGHSH and CDR2 as LQKENI. The method was immunoSEQ multiplex PCR; TCRdb's version includes in-frame clones alone and lacks a portion of them. Of around 250,000 clones listed, 65% to 85% are singletons. The sequenced sample was peripheral blood. The clonotype was recovered from a man older than 75 with acute or convalescent COVID-19. The chain combines TRBV18 with TRBJ2-1; TRBD2 might be the D (6 bases). The CDR3, as DNA: TGTGCCAGCTCACTGAGGCCTCTAGCGCCAGAGGGATCAAATGAGCAGTTCTTC. This encodes CASSLRPLAPEGSNEQFF.